This passage covers 19 T cell receptor beta chains from one sample sequenced in a study of T cell responses to AZD1222 COVID-19 vaccine. Profiling relied on immunoSEQ multiplex PCR, and the TCRdb table lists in-frame clones only, not all of them. Seen here are around 95,000 clones, 87% observed once, and the top ten hold more than 15%. Sequencing was performed on peripheral blood, taken on day 0 of AZD1222 vaccination. The receptors shown here come from an adult in good health.

A few counts support this clone. This chain connects TRBV4-1 to TRBJ2-3; 9 bases line up with TRBD2. In germline, CDR1 is MGHRA, CDR2 YSYEKL. The J segment lost 4 bases and the V segment lost 6 bases, leaving 14 bases of the junction unmatched. The CDR3 extends over 17 amino acids. CDR3 DNA: TGCGCCAGCAGGAGGGTAGCGGGGGACCTGGGGGCAGATACGCAGTATTTT. It specifies CASRRVAGDLGADTQYF.

The V gene is TRBV3-1 (or the pseudogene TRBV3-2), the J gene TRBJ1-3; possible D gene TRBD1, 5 bases. This CDR3 has 22 residues. CDR1 and CDR2 (germline): LGHDT, YNNKEL (reference sequence). Trimming left V 4 bases short and J 4 bases short, with 35 bases between. The CDR3 loop reads CASSRKPRGGQGYSLGGNTIYF. The CDR3 bases are TGTGCCAGCAGCCGCAAACCTCGGGGGGGTCAGGGCTACTCTTTGGGAGGAAACACCATATATTTT.

CDR3 region: CAISETRDVSPLHF. The CDR3, as DNA: TGTGCCATCAGTGAGACCAGAGACGTTTCACCCCTCCACTTT. V usage is TRBV10-3 and J usage is TRBJ1-6; D remains unclear. The ends were cut back, 2 bases at V and 9 bases at J, with 11 bases in the middle. The CDR3 runs 14 residues. Germline CDR1 and CDR2: ENHRY and SYGVKD.

The rearrangement uses TRBV6-6 and TRBJ1-5; 8 bases are a match to TRBD1. CDR1 MNHNY and CDR2 SVGAGI come from the germline V gene (reference sequence). With 6 bases clipped from V and 6 bases from J, the junction kept 10 bases outside the gene matches. The CDR3 spans 15 residues. Here the CDR3 reads CASSPSPGGIQPQHF. The CDR3 region has the DNA TGTGCCAGCAGCCCTAGTCCAGGGGGCATTCAGCCCCAGCATTTT.

The genes are TRBV10-1 and TRBJ1-1, with TRBD1 identical over 8 bases. After removal of 9 bases from V and 1 base from J, the junction contained 10 bases not matched to a gene. The CDR3 is 15 residues long. Per the germline V gene, CDR1 is WNHNN and CDR2 is SYGVQD (reference sequence). CDR3 amino acids: CASQTGGKKNTEAFF. The CDR3, as DNA: TGCGCCAGTCAAACAGGGGGAAAGAAGAACACTGAAGCTTTCTTT.

The chain carries TRBV5-8 and TRBJ1-2; D unresolved. Germline CDR1 reads SGHTS; CDR2 reads YDEGEE. The CDR3 totals 13 residues. V was trimmed by 10 bases and J by 4 bases, leaving 17 bases between them. The chain's CDR3 is CACARRSTYGYTF. For the CDR3, the DNA is TGTGCCTGCGCACGTCGCAGTACCTATGGCTACACCTTC.

The V and J genes are TRBV24-1 and TRBJ1-1, with 9 bases identical to TRBD1. Germline V gene data show CDR1 as KGHDR and CDR2 as SFDVKD. Trimming at V came to 5 bases and at J to 5 bases, leaving 8 bases not matched to a gene. This CDR3 has 15 residues. The CDR3 DNA follows: TGTGCCACCAGTGCGGGACAGGGCATCTTTACTGAAGCTTTCTTT. Translating gives CATSAGQGIFTEAFF.

The CDR3 nucleotides read TGTGCCATCAGTGAGAAAGCGGGAAACTCACCCCTCCACTTT. Amino acids: CAISEKAGNSPLHF. The V call is TRBV10-3, the J call TRBJ1-6; no reliable D call. The V and J ends lost 2 bases and 10 bases respectively, with 12 bases between them. This CDR3 is 14 amino acids long. Per the germline V gene, CDR1 is ENHRY and CDR2 is SYGVKD.

The V and J genes are TRBV5-6 and TRBJ1-2; D remains ambiguous. This CDR3 comprises 12 residues. The germline V gene has CDR1 SGHDT and CDR2 YYEEEE. Trimming stripped 2 bases from V and 5 bases from J, with 7 bases between. CDR3 loop: CASSFSSYGYTF. CDR3 coding DNA: TGTGCCAGCAGCTTCTCTTCGTATGGCTACACCTTC.

The genes are TRBV5-1 and TRBJ1-6; 7 bases are a match to TRBD1. The CDR3 contains 15 residues. Germline CDR1 and CDR2: SGHRS and YFSETQ. V lost 0 bases and J lost 8; bases outside the gene matches: 5. The chain's CDR3 is CASSLGGTVYSPLHF. The CDR3 nucleotides are TGCGCCAGCAGCTTGGGGGGGACAGTTTATTCACCCCTCCACTTT. Full variable domain (remainder filled in from reference TRBV5-1 and TRBJ1-6): KAGVTQTPRYLIKTRGQQVTLSCSPISGHRSVSWYQQTPGQGLQFLFEYFSETQRNKGNFPGRFSGRQFSNSRSEMNVSTLELGDSALYLCASSLGGTVYSPLHFGNGTRLTVT.

The J gene is TRBJ2-3, the V gene TRBV3-1 (or the pseudogene TRBV3-2); no definite D call. V lost 4 bases, J lost 9 bases, and 11 bases lay in between. The CDR3 covers 12 residues. Germline CDR1 and CDR2: LGHDT and YNNKEL (reference sequence). The CDR3 DNA reads as TGTGCCAGCAGCCCGAGCCCCCGGACGCAGTATTTT. This encodes CASSPSPRTQYF.

The chain recombines TRBV27 with TRBJ2-7; the D call may be TRBD1 or TRBD2 (5 bases each). CDR3 size: 16 residues. The germline CDR1 and CDR2 sequences are MNHEY and SMNVEV (reference sequence). Between the trimmed V and J ends, which lost 7 bases and 6 bases, there was a span of 25 bases. The CDR3 DNA is TGTGCCAGCAAGACGAGTTTGGGGGTTCCCCCCCGCGAGCAGTACTTC. Its protein is CASKTSLGVPPREQYF.

The chain is built from TRBV18 and TRBJ1-3; D unresolved. Trimming left V 3 bases short and J 0 bases short, with 12 bases between. Germline V gives CDR1 KGHSH, CDR2 LQKENI. This CDR3 is 16 amino acids long. The CDR3 region has the DNA TGTGCCAGCTCACCCACGTCGGTTCTCTCTGGAAACACCATATATTTT. Translation: CASSPTSVLSGNTIYF.

V is TRBV24-1 and J is TRBJ2-1, with D perhaps TRBD1 (5 bases). The V gene lost 4 bases and the J gene lost 2 bases, with 8 bases spanning the gap. In germline, CDR1 is KGHDR, CDR2 SFDVKD. CDR3 length equals 14 residues. Here the CDR3 DNA reads TGTGCCACCAGTGAAGGGGTCACCTACAATGAGCAGTTCTTC. Translating gives CATSEGVTYNEQFF.

This sequence joins TRBV5-4 and TRBJ2-2, with a possible D match to TRBD1 (6 bases). V was cut by 2 bases and J by 1 base, with 12 bases left in between. This CDR3 contains 16 residues. Germline V gene sequence: CDR1 SGHNT, CDR2 YYREEE (reference sequence). CDR3 sequence (DNA): TGTGCCAGCAGCTTAGGAACAGGGAGGAACACCGGGGAGCTGTTTTTT. It translates to CASSLGTGRNTGELFF.

V usage is TRBV7-3 and J usage is TRBJ1-1; 10 bases map to TRBD1. Germline loops: CDR1 SGHTA, CDR2 FQGTGA. Trimming took 5 bases from V and 4 from J; bases not matched to a gene: 4. This CDR3 is 14 amino acids long. This CDR3 reads CASSRQGAATEAFF. CDR3 in DNA: TGTGCCAGCAGCCGACAGGGGGCCGCCACTGAAGCTTTCTTT.

The V and J genes are TRBV6-1 and TRBJ1-2; D is uncertain. The CDR3 loop spans 14 amino acids. CDR1 and CDR2 (germline): MNHNS, SASEGT. The V end lost 2 bases, the J end lost 6 bases, and 13 bases lay between the germline ends. The CDR3 loop is CASSERRGPNGYTF. CDR3 DNA sequence: TGTGCCAGCAGTGAACGGCGAGGTCCGAATGGCTACACCTTC.

The chain links TRBV7-9 to TRBJ2-1; no definite D call. Germline CDR1 is SEHNR and CDR2 is FQNEAQ (reference sequence). The CDR3 totals 15 residues. Trimming removed 5 bases from V and 6 bases from J, with 17 bases in between. The CDR3 coding sequence is TGTGCCAGCAGCCCCGGGCTAGGGTTGGGCAATGAGCAGTTCTTC. Translation gives CASSPGLGLGNEQFF.

The rearrangement uses TRBV6-5 and TRBJ2-7; TRBD1 matches 10 bases. Germline CDR1 is MNHEY and CDR2 is SVGAGI. V lost 7 bases to trimming and J lost 4 bases; unmatched junction nucleotides: 7. The CDR3 is 14 amino acids. The CDR3 protein is CASTAGQGLYEQYF. The CDR3, as DNA: TGTGCCAGCACTGCGGGACAGGGGCTTTACGAGCAGTACTTC.